What follows are 8 T cell receptor beta chains derived from one specimen sequenced in a study of blood T cell repertoires in COVID-19. Using immunoSEQ multiplex PCR, the repertoire was profiled, and TCRdb retains in-frame clones only, with some absent. In the table there are some 300,000 clones, roughly nine tenths of which are singletons. Material for sequencing was PBMCs or T cells enriched from blood (not recorded which). All receptors come from a woman in her twenties or thirties who had recovered from COVID-19.

This clone was detected once. This chain joins TRBV7-6 and TRBJ2-5, with TRBD1 matching over 8 bases. The V gene's germline CDR1 is SGHVS and CDR2 FNYEAQ. This CDR3 has 15 residues. Germline trimming cut 6 bases from V and 5 bases from J; bases unmatched to any gene: 11. CDR3 in amino acids: CASSSIRGPRETQYF. Here the CDR3 DNA reads TGTGCCAGCAGTTCGATCAGGGGGCCCCGGGAGACCCAGTACTTC.

This chain connects TRBV10-3 to TRBJ2-3; TRBD2 is a possible D gene (5 bases). Germline-derived CDR1 and CDR2 are ENHRY and SYGVKD. CDR3 length equals 13 residues. With 6 bases removed from V and 1 base from J, the gap between germline ends came to 8 bases. CDR3 nucleotides: TGTGCCATCAGAGGACTCGGCACAGATACGCAGTATTTT. It yields the protein CAIRGLGTDTQYF.

This sequence joins TRBV10-1 and TRBJ2-2, with a possible D match to TRBD2 (5 bases). The CDR3 contains 16 residues. V was clipped by 0 bases and J by 4 bases, with 12 bases between them. CDR1 and CDR2 from the germline V gene are WNHNN and SYGVQD (reference sequence). The CDR3 sequence is CASSESFEGSTGELFF. The CDR3 nucleotides are TGCGCCAGCAGTGAGTCTTTTGAGGGATCCACCGGGGAGCTGTTTTTT.

The V and J genes are TRBV6-5 and TRBJ1-5; 7 nucleotides align to TRBD1. V shed 6 bases, J shed 0 bases, and the junction held 5 bases outside the gene matches. This CDR3 has 15 residues. The germline V gene has CDR1 MNHEY and CDR2 SVGAGI. The CDR3, as DNA: TGTGCCAGCAGATCCACAGGGGTTAGCAATCAGCCCCAGCATTTT. Protein: CASRSTGVSNQPQHF.

The chain is built from TRBV2 and TRBJ1-2, with TRBD1 as a possible D gene (6 bases). CDR1 SNHLY and CDR2 FYNNEI come from the germline V gene. This CDR3 spans 14 amino acids. The V end lost 7 bases, the J end lost 4 bases, and 16 bases lay between the germline ends. The CDR3 loop is CASTSDPRGYGYTF. The CDR3 DNA reads as TGTGCCAGCACTTCGGACCCCAGGGGCTATGGCTACACCTTC.

The gene calls are TRBV5-4 and TRBJ2-7; 10 bases agree with TRBD1. V gave up 3 bases and J gave up 2 bases; unmatched junction bases: 5. This CDR3 is built from 15 residues. The germline CDR1 and CDR2 sequences are SGHNT and YYREEE (reference sequence). This chain's CDR3 is CASSSGQGVAYEQYF. DNA of the CDR3: TGTGCCAGCAGCTCCGGACAGGGGGTTGCCTACGAGCAGTACTTC.

The rearrangement joins TRBV6-5 to TRBJ2-2; 7 nucleotides align to TRBD1. Germline CDR1 is MNHEY and CDR2 is SVGAGI. V was pared by 4 bases and J by 6 bases, with 11 bases of the junction left unmatched. The CDR3 runs to 16 residues. The CDR3 sequence: CASSLNRGRAAGELFF. CDR3 bases: TGTGCCAGCAGTTTGAACAGGGGACGGGCAGCCGGGGAGCTGTTTTTT.

This clone was found a few times. This chain links TRBV7-8 with TRBJ1-4; no clear D gene. Germline V gives CDR1 SGHVS, CDR2 FQNEAQ. V dropped 2 bases and J dropped 7 bases, with 17 bases sitting between them. The CDR3 has 16 amino acids. The CDR3 sequence: CASSLRRPDAGEKLFF. Here the CDR3 DNA reads TGTGCCAGCAGCTTAAGGAGGCCGGACGCAGGTGAAAAACTGTTTTTT.